The following is a T cell receptor beta chain sequence with its context. Its antigen remains undetermined. No base-level quality is on record; no much larger clone is a single base apart. This sample is part of a study of T-cell memory formation after mild COVID-19 (dated by TCRdb to about 2021). For context, the study as a whole: TCR sequence clusters from the two donors were largely donor specific. In a couple of donors, T-cell clones that expanded and contracted after mild COVID-19 were tracked by sequencing TCRalpha and TCRbeta repertoires over time. The cohort comprised two young, previously healthy adult volunteers, one female and one male.

Ficoll-Paque density gradient centrifugation was the method used to isolate PBMCs. The data were produced on an Illumina NovaSeq 6000. cDNA libraries for TCRalpha and TCRbeta were prepared by 5'RACE using constant-segment primers, with sample barcodes and unique molecular identifiers added. Trizol reagent was used to extract RNA from every sample. Libraries were amplified in two PCR steps, with a second sample barcode and Illumina TruSeq adapters added in the second step. Libraries were sequenced on an Illumina NovaSeq with 2 x 150 bp paired-end reads. Per the source publication's procedure: Demultiplexing of reads and collapsing into UMI-guided consensus sequences were performed with migec v1.2.7. Using mixcr v2.1.11, UMI consensuses were aligned to TRA and TRB V and J templates and then assembled into clonotypes. A clonotype was counted as expanded or contracted only if both edgeR and NoisET called the change significant, with noise models trained on biological replicates. edgeR calls used a false discovery rate-adjusted p below 0.01 and a log2 fold-change threshold of 1. As an exploratory analysis of dynamics, PCA with hierarchical clustering was applied to max-normalized trajectories of the 1000 most abundant clonotypes. Each responding clone was given a CD4 or CD8 phenotype based on the CD4+ and CD8+ repertoires, which had been sequenced separately. In TCRdb, the public reads were trimmed at Q25 with fastp and aligned with MiXCR, with productive beta chains retained. A single entry per CDR3 protein holds the most common genes and DNA from its merged rows. In this record, the V and J calls reflect TCRdb's handling and not the investigators' own analysis. In all, the sample holds approximately 60,000 distinct CDR3 sequences, and roughly 9.9% of those were seen once. The ten largest clonotypes hold around 1.2% of the sample.

Overall study results and their limits: SARS-CoV-2 specificity was not confirmed for the second-wave clones peaking on day 37. Some responding clones were found in pre-infection memory, which suggests that pre-existing cross-reactive memory T cells took part in the SARS-CoV-2 response. Contracting CD4+ clones were located mainly in the CM and EM memory subsets, whereas CD8+ clones were found to be enriched in EMRA. Only a couple of mild cases were covered in the study, and larger cohorts including severe cases with pre-infection samples were considered necessary. From day 15 to 85, contracting clones showed balanced CD4/CD8 phenotypes, whereas a second wave of clones that expanded from day 15 to 37 leaned towards CD4+.

CDR1 and CDR2 were assigned from the germline V gene (reference sequence) as LNHDA and SQIVND. V loses 4 bases of germline sequence and J loses 4 bases, and the interval between the two ends is 16 bases. The CDR3 starts with the cysteine, ends with the phenylalanine, and has 15 residues. Left in the record is the CDR3 DNA by itself, 45 bases read in frame from the first base. The receptor chain draws on TRBV19 and TRBJ1-2; TRBD1 is a weak D gene call, 5 bases matching. Sequencing was performed on PBMCs or a T cell subset sorted from them (not recorded which). The source of this sequence is a man younger than 35 who had mild COVID-19 (a few samples of this study predate the infection). The sample titles of this study are shuffled in the database, so cell type and time point are left out; the donor was told from shared clones. The CDR3 in this case is CASSTSTGGVYGYTF. The nucleotide sequence reads TGTGCCAGTAGTACCTCAACGGGAGGGGTCTATGGCTACACCTTC.